The subject of this entry is one T cell receptor beta chain. The data were taken from a study of blood T cell repertoires in COVID-19. About the study: Acute-phase and convalescent COVID-19 samples originated in the United States, Italy and Spain. T cells, B-cell-depleted T cells, or PBMCs provided the cDNA or gDNA that served as material.

Source study methods: Reference gene primer amplification in the assay estimated nucleated cell counts. Profiled with immunoSEQ multiplex PCR; TCRdb holds only in-frame clones, not every one. That table furnishes V, J and clone size, whereas the DNA furnished D and trimming. In the table there are roughly 89,000 clones, 70% to 90% of which are singletons. In germline, CDR1 is SGHKS, CDR2 YYEKEE (reference sequence). The CDR3 length is 17 residues. Unmatched junction bases numbered 12, after V lost 3 bases and J lost 6 bases. The sequencing sample was made of peripheral blood. The sequence derives from a woman of 80 years or more with acute or convalescent COVID-19. V usage is TRBV5-5 and J usage is TRBJ2-2, with 9 bases matching TRBD2. CDR3 sequence (DNA): TGTGCCAGCAGCTCACACTTTACTACTAGCGGGTCCGGGGAGCTGTTTTTT. Its translation is CASSSHFTTSGSGELFF. The full variable domain, with the rest looked up from reference TRBV5-5 and TRBJ2-2, is DAGVTQSPTHLIKTRGQQVTLRCSPISGHKSVSWYQQVLGQGPQFIFQYYEKEERGRGNFPDRFSARQFPNYSSELNVNALLLGDSALYLCASSSHFTTSGSGELFFGEGSRLTVL.